The 3 T cell receptor beta chains below all came from one sample that was sequenced in a study of control samples from healthy donors and cancer patients. Produced via immunoSEQ multiplex PCR; TCRdb's table is partial and in-frame only. The sample has around 94,000 clones; about 88% are singletons. Sequences were obtained from blood. The receptors were sampled from a woman in her fifties or sixties in good health.

Comment on this clone: A junction boundary mismatches the germline segment, possibly from a read error. V and J are TRBV10-1 and TRBJ1-2, with TRBD1 matching over 10 bases. Germline V lookup: CDR1 WNHNN, CDR2 SYGVQD (reference sequence). CDR3 size: 9 residues. The CDR3 DNA follows: TGCGCCAACGGACAGGGGGTACCCTTC. Its translation: CANGQGVPF.

The chain is built from TRBV28 and TRBJ1-2; unclear D gene. Deletions cut 5 bases from V and 6 bases from J, with 10 bases between. The CDR3 has 12 residues. The germline CDR1 and CDR2 sequences are MDHEN and SYDVKM. The DNA for the CDR3 is TGTGCCAGCAGTCAAGAGGAACATGGCTACACCTTC. Protein: CASSQEEHGYTF.

The rearrangement links TRBV11-2 to TRBJ2-5; D unclear. V dropped 5 bases and J dropped 4 bases, with 8 bases sitting between them. Germline V gene data show CDR1 as SGHAT and CDR2 as FQNNGV. The length of the CDR3 is 12 residues. Here the CDR3 DNA reads TGTGCCAGCAGCCGAACAACAGAGACCCAGTACTTC. Translated: CASSRTTETQYF.